This passage covers 23 T cell receptor beta chains from one sample sequenced in a study of cytomegalovirus exposure and HLA in healthy donors. The PCR made use of 60 Vbeta and 13 Jbeta primers. The repertoire was sequenced with immunoSEQ multiplex PCR; TCRdb's copy has only in-frame clones and lacks some. This sample has approximately 110,000 clones, with over 60% found just once. Sequenced material: PBMCs. These receptors originate from a woman aged 55-70 years in good health and CMV-seropositive.

This clone has just a few counts. The chain combines TRBV13 with TRBJ2-3; TRBD1 might be the D (6 bases). The CDR3 extends over 13 amino acids. Trimming took off 6 bases at V and 2 bases at J, with 9 bases between the two ends. Germline assignment: CDR1 PRHDT and CDR2 FYEKMQ (reference sequence). Here the CDR3 reads CASRDRSTDTQYF. For the CDR3, the DNA is TGTGCCAGCAGGGACAGATCCACAGATACGCAGTATTTT. The complete variable domain, with remaining parts taken from reference TRBV13 and TRBJ2-3, reads AAGVIQSPRHLIKEKRETATLKCYPIPRHDTVYWYQQGPGQDPQFLISFYEKMQSDKGSIPDRFSAQQFSDYHSELNMSSLELGDSALYFCASRDRSTDTQYFGPGTRLTVL.

This chain joins TRBV5-4 and TRBJ1-2; tentatively, D is TRBD1 (6 bases). V was clipped by 5 bases and J by 4 bases, with 12 bases between them. This CDR3 region has 13 residues. CDR1 is SGHNT and CDR2 is YYREEE in the germline V gene (reference sequence). The CDR3: CASSTNRVYGYTF. The CDR3 region has the DNA TGTGCCAGCAGTACCAACAGGGTCTATGGCTACACCTTC.

The chain has TRBV14 and TRBJ2-3; maybe TRBD2 (5 bases). Germline V gene data show CDR1 as SGHDN and CDR2 as FVKESK. The germline V and J ends were trimmed by 0 bases and 1 base, with 14 bases remaining between them. The CDR3 consists of 17 residues. CDR3 nucleotides: TGTGCCAGCAGCCAAGATCGAGGTTGGGGAGGCACAGATACGCAGTATTTT. Protein: CASSQDRGWGGTDTQYF.

The chain has TRBV7-2 and TRBJ2-1; 16 bases line up with TRBD2. The germline V gene has CDR1 SGHTA and CDR2 FQGNSA. V shed 3 bases, J shed 4 bases, and the junction held 3 bases outside the gene matches. This CDR3 has 17 residues. CDR3 DNA: TGTGCCAGCAGCTTCCTGGGACTAGCGGGGGGGTACAATGAGCAGTTCTTC. Its protein is CASSFLGLAGGYNEQFF.

The chain uses TRBV7-9 and TRBJ2-6; 8 bases map to TRBD1. Germline assignment: CDR1 SEHNR and CDR2 FQNEAQ (reference sequence). The CDR3 has 15 amino acids. V shed 5 bases and J 4 bases; nucleotides not matched to a gene: 4. The CDR3 DNA follows: TGTGCCAGCAGCCTCAGGGGGCGCGGGGCCAACGTCCTGACTTTC. Protein sequence: CASSLRGRGANVLTF. Together with reference TRBV7-9 and TRBJ2-6, the CDR3 gives the full variable domain: DTGVSQNPRHKITKRGQNVTFRCDPISEHNRLYWYRQTLGQGPEFLTYFQNEAQLEKSRLLSDRFSAERPKGSFSTLEIQRTEQGDSAMYLCASSLRGRGANVLTFGAGSRLTVL.

The chain employs TRBV7-9 and TRBJ1-2; 10 positions match TRBD1. V gave up 4 bases and J gave up 8 bases; unmatched junction bases: 7. The V gene's germline CDR1 is SEHNR and CDR2 FQNEAQ (reference sequence). The CDR3 extends over 14 amino acids. The CDR3 loop reads CASSWDRGTGGYTF. DNA for the CDR3: TGTGCCAGCAGCTGGGACAGGGGAACGGGCGGCTACACCTTC.

The rearrangement links TRBV19 to TRBJ1-1; D possibly corresponds to TRBD1 (5 bases). CDR3 length equals 12 residues. V dropped 5 bases and J dropped 7 bases, with 11 bases sitting between them. Germline V lookup: CDR1 LNHDA, CDR2 SQIVND (reference sequence). CDR3 region: CASSPTDSEAFF. CDR3 nucleotide sequence: TGTGCCAGTAGTCCCACTGACAGTGAAGCTTTCTTT.

V and J are TRBV5-8 and TRBJ2-1; 8 bases line up with TRBD1. Germline V gene sequence: CDR1 SGHTS, CDR2 YDEGEE. The CDR3 extends over 18 amino acids. V dropped 4 bases and J dropped 4; count of bases not matched to a gene: 16. The DNA of the CDR3 is TGTGCCAGCAGCGCGGGGCCAGGGACAGGATGGACTTACAATGAGCAGTTCTTC. It is translated as CASSAGPGTGWTYNEQFF.

The V call is TRBV19, the J call TRBJ1-4; D remains ambiguous. The CDR3 contains 13 residues. V was cut by 3 bases and J by 6 bases, with 8 bases left in between. The germline gives CDR1 LNHDA, CDR2 SQIVND (reference sequence). CDR3 nucleotides: TGTGCCAGTAGTATTAACGCGGATGAAAAACTGTTTTTT. Protein sequence: CASSINADEKLFF.

With respect to this clone: The junction departs from the called germline gene at one end, perhaps through a read error. J is TRBJ2-7 and V is TRBV5-6, with TRBD2 identical over 7 bases. The germline CDR1 and CDR2 sequences are SGHDT and YYEEEE. The CDR3 consists of 15 residues. In DNA, the CDR3 is TGTGCGAGCAAGGCCTGGCTAGCGGTGTCCTACGAGCAGTACTTC. It translates to CASKAWLAVSYEQYF.

This clone appeared a few times. The chain is built from TRBV14 and TRBJ2-1; D might be TRBD1 (5 bases). The V and J ends lost 0 bases and 14 bases respectively, with 11 bases between them. The CDR3 is 12 amino acids. From germline, CDR1 is SGHDN and CDR2 FVKESK. CDR3 in DNA: TGTGCCAGCAGCCAAGATCAGGGAAGGGAGTTCTTC. This sequence encodes CASSQDQGREFF.

This sequence joins TRBV6-5 and TRBJ2-5, with D possibly being TRBD1 (6 bases). V lost 7 bases and J 2 bases, leaving 11 bases between the germline ends. The CDR3 totals 13 residues. The germline gives CDR1 MNHEY, CDR2 SVGAGI. This CDR3 is CASTLDRQETQYF. Written as DNA, the CDR3 is TGTGCCAGCACATTGGACAGACAAGAGACCCAGTACTTC.

The rearrangement uses TRBV4-3 and TRBJ1-6, with 11 positions matching TRBD1. Germline values: CDR1 LGHNA, CDR2 YSLEER. The trim removed 3 bases at V and 7 bases at J, leaving 2 bases unmatched. This CDR3 has 15 amino acids. The CDR3 loop reads CASSHGDRGNSPLHF. The CDR3, as DNA: TGCGCCAGCAGCCATGGGGACAGGGGGAATTCACCCCTCCACTTT.

The V gene is TRBV6-5, the J gene TRBJ1-5; 7 bases map to TRBD1. The V segment lost 6 bases and the J segment 6 bases; nucleotides outside the gene matches: 2. The CDR3 spans 12 residues. From germline, CDR1 is MNHEY and CDR2 SVGAGI. Here the CDR3 reads CASSRQGQPQHF. The DNA for the CDR3 is TGTGCCAGCAGCCGACAGGGTCAGCCCCAGCATTTT.

The chain recombines TRBV25-1 with TRBJ2-7; 10 bases agree with TRBD1. This CDR3 has 15 amino acids. Trimming removed 6 bases from V and 5 bases from J; junction bases left unmatched: 10. The germline V gene encodes CDR1 MGHDK and CDR2 SYGVNS. The CDR3 DNA reads TGTGCCAGCAGAATGGGGGGGACAGGGGTACACGAGCAGTACTTC. This translates into CASRMGGTGVHEQYF.

V usage is TRBV7-6 and J usage is TRBJ2-3, with 8 bases matching TRBD1. CDR1 is SGHVS and CDR2 is FNYEAQ in the germline V gene. After removal of 5 bases from V and 4 bases from J, the junction contained 8 bases not matched to a gene. The CDR3 covers 15 residues. The CDR3 is CASSQTTGGADTQYF. The CDR3 DNA follows: TGTGCCAGCAGCCAGACCACAGGGGGAGCAGATACGCAGTATTTT.

The chain couples TRBV25-1 to TRBJ2-7; a possible D gene is TRBD1 (5 bases). V was trimmed by 3 bases and J by 5 bases, leaving 11 bases between them. Germline assignment: CDR1 MGHDK and CDR2 SYGVNS. CDR3 size: 13 residues. The CDR3 loop is CASSDATGNEQYF. As DNA, the CDR3 is TGTGCCAGCAGTGACGCCACAGGTAACGAGCAGTACTTC.

V and J are TRBV7-9 and TRBJ2-5, with D perhaps matching TRBD2 (6 bases). The germline V and J ends were trimmed by 1 base and 2 bases, with 14 bases remaining between them. Germline V gives CDR1 SEHNR, CDR2 FQNEAQ (reference sequence). The CDR3 covers 16 residues. As DNA, the CDR3 is TGTGCCAGCAGCTTAGGTGTGGGGGGAACACAAGAGACCCAGTACTTC. Amino acid sequence: CASSLGVGGTQETQYF.

This clone was seen only once. CDR3 DNA: TGTGCCAGCAGGGATCACAGTTCAACTAATGAAAAACTGTTTTTT. This codes for CASRDHSSTNEKLFF. This sequence joins TRBV4-2 and TRBJ1-4; D not resolved. The V gene lost 6 bases and the J gene lost 0 bases, with 11 bases spanning the gap. Germline values: CDR1 LGHNA, CDR2 YNFKEQ. The CDR3 totals 15 residues.

The count of this clone is one. The V call is TRBV2, the J call TRBJ2-7; tentative D call: TRBD2 (5 bases). The CDR3 consists of 15 residues. V was shortened by 2 bases and J by 3 bases, with 14 bases between the two germline ends. Germline CDR1 and CDR2: SNHLY and FYNNEI. In nucleotides, the CDR3 is TGTGCCAGCAGTGAACAGAGAGGGAGAAGCTACGAGCAGTACTTC. Its protein product is CASSEQRGRSYEQYF. Drawing the rest from reference TRBV2 and TRBJ2-7, the complete variable domain is EPEVTQTPSHQVTQMGQEVILRCVPISNHLYFYWYRQILGQKVEFLVSFYNNEISEKSEIFDDQFSVERPDGSNFTLKIRSTKLEDSAMYFCASSEQRGRSYEQYFGPGTRLTVT.

This chain joins TRBV30 and TRBJ2-5; D is ambiguous. The DNA end is more similar to TRBJ2-7, so the J call may be wrong. The CDR3 totals 15 residues. The germline V gene has CDR1 GTSNPN and CDR2 SVGIG (reference sequence). In DNA, the CDR3 is TGTGCCTGGAGTGTACTATGGAAAATCAACTACGAGCAGTACTTC. This sequence encodes CAWSVLWKINYEQYF.

This clone has more than one count but fewer than ten. The V and J genes are TRBV25-1 and TRBJ2-2; D perhaps matches TRBD1 (6 bases). The CDR3 covers 14 residues. V was shortened by 4 bases and J by 3 bases, with 9 bases between the two germline ends. Germline V gives CDR1 MGHDK, CDR2 SYGVNS. The CDR3 DNA reads as TGTGCCAGCAGTGGGGGACAATACACCGGGGAGCTGTTTTTT. It yields the protein CASSGGQYTGELFF.

The rearrangement links TRBV6-5 to TRBJ2-7, with D possibly being TRBD1 (6 bases). V lost 4 bases to trimming and J lost 4 bases, with 11 bases between them. CDR3 length: 13 amino acids. Per germline, CDR1 MNHEY and CDR2 SVGAGI. The DNA for the CDR3 is TGTGCCAGCAGTTTGTCTGGGACATACGAGCAGTACTTC. Protein: CASSLSGTYEQYF.